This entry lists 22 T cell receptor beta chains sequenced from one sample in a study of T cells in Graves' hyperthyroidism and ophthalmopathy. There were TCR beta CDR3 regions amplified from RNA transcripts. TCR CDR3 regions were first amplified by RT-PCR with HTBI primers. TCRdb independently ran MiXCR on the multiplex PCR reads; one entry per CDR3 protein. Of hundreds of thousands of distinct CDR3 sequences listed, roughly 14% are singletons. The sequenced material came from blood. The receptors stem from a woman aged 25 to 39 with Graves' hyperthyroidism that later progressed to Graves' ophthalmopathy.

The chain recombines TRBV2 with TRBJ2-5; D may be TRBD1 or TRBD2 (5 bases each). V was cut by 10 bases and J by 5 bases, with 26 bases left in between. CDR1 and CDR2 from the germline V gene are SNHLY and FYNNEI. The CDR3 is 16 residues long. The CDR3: CANTPATSGRQETQYF. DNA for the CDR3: TGTGCCAACACACCCGCGACCTCGGGACGGCAGGAGACCCAGTACTTC.

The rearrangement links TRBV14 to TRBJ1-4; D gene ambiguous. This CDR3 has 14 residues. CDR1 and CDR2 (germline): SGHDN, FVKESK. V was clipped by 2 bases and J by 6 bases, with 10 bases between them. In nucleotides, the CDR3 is TGTGCCAGCAGCCAACGGGGAAATCATGAAAAACTGTTTTTT. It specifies CASSQRGNHEKLFF. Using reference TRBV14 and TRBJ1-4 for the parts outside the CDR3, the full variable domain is EAGVTQFPSHSVIEKGQTVTLRCDPISGHDNLYWYRRVMGKEIKFLLHFVKESKQDESGMPNNRFLAERTGGTYSTLKVQPAELEDSGVYFCASSQRGNHEKLFFGSGTQLSVL.

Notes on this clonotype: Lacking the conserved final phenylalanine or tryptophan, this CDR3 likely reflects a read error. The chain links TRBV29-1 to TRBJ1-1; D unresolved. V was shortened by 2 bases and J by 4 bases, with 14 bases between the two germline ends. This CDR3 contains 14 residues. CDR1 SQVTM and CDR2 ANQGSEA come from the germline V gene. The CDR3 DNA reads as TGCAGCGTTGAATCTAGCCTCAGGTCCACTGAAGCTTTCCTT. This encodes CSVESSLRSTEAFL.

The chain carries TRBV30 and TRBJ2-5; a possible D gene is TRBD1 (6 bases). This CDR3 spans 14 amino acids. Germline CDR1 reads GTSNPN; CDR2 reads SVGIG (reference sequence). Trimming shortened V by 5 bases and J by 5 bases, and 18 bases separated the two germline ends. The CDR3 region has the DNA TGTGCCTGGCGTGCCCCCAGGGGAAGGGAGACCCAGTACTTC. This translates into CAWRAPRGRETQYF.

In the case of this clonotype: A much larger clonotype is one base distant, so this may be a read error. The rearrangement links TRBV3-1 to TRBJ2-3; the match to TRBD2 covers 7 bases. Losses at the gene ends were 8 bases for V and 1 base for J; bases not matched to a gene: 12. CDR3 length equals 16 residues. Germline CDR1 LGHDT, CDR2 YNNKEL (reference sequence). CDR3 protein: CASGRASGRGTDTQYF. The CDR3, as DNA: TGTGCCAGCGGCCGAGCTAGCGGAAGGGGCACAGATACGCAGTATTTT.

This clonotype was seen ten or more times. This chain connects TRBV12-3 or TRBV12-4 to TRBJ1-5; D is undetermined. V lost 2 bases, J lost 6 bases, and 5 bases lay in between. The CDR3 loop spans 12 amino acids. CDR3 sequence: CASSLQIQPQHF. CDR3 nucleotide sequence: TGTGCCAGCAGTTTACAGATTCAGCCCCAGCATTTT.

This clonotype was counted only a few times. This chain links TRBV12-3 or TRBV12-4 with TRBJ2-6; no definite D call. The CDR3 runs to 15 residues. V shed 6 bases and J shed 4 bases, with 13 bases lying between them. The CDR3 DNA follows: TGTGCCAGCAGCTCCCGCGGCCTCGGGGCCAACGTCCTGACTTTC. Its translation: CASSSRGLGANVLTF.

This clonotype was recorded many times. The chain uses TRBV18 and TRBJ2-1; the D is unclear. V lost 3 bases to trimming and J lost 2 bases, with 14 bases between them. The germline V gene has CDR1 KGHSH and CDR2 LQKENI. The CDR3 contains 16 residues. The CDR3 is CASSPLDLTTYNEQFF. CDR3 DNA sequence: TGTGCCAGCTCACCTTTAGACTTAACCACCTACAATGAGCAGTTCTTC.

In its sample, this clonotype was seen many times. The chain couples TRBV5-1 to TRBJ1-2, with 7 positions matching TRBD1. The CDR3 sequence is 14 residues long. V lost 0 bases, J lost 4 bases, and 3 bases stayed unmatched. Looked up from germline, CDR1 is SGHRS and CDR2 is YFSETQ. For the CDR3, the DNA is TGCGCCAGCAGCTTGGGGGACAGCATCTATGGCTACACCTTC. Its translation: CASSLGDSIYGYTF.

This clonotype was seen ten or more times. The CDR3 reads CASSLASGSNEKLFF. The DNA of the CDR3 is TGTGCCAGCAGCTTGGCCTCGGGGTCTAATGAAAAACTGTTTTTT. The chain links TRBV7-2 to TRBJ1-4; unclear D gene. Trimming pared 3 bases from V and 3 bases from J, leaving 11 bases between. Germline CDR1 is SGHTA and CDR2 is FQGNSA. This CDR3 has 15 amino acids.

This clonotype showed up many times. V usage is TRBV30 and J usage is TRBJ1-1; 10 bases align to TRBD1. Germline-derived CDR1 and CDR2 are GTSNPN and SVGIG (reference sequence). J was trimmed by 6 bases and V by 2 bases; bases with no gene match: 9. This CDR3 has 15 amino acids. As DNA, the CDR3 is TGTGCCTGGAGTAAACGGGACAGGGGTGTCTCTGAAGCTTTCTTT. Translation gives CAWSKRDRGVSEAFF.

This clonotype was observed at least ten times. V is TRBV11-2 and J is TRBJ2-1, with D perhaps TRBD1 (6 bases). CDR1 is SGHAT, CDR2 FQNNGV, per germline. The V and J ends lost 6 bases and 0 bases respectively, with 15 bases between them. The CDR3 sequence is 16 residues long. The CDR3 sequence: CASREVGQISYNEQFF. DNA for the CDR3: TGTGCCAGCAGGGAGGTGGGACAAATCTCCTACAATGAGCAGTTCTTC.

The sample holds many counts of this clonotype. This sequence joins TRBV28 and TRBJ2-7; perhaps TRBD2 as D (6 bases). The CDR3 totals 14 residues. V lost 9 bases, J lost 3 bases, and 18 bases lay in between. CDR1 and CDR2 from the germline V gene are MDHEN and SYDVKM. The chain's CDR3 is CASASGDGYYEQYF. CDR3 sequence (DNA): TGTGCCAGTGCCTCGGGAGATGGCTACTACGAGCAGTACTTC.

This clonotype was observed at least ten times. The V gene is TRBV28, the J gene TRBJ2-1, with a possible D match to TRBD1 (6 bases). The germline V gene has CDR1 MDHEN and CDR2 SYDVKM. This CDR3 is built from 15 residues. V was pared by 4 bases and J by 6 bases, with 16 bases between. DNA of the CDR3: TGTGCCAGCAGTTCGCCCGAGACACAGGGCAATGAGCAGTTCTTC. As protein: CASSSPETQGNEQFF.

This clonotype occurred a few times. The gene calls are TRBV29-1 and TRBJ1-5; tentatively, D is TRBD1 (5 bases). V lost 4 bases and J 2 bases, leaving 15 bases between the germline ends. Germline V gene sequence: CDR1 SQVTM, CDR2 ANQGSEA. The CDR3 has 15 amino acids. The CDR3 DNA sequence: TGCAGCGTTGTACCGGGACCGGACGGCAATCAGCCCCAGCATTTT. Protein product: CSVVPGPDGNQPQHF.

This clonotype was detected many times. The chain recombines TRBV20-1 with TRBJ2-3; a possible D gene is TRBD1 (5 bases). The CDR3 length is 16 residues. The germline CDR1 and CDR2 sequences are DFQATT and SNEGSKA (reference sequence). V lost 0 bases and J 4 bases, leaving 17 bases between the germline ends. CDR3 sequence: CSARDGAGPSADTQYF. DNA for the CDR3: TGCAGTGCTAGAGATGGGGCCGGGCCCAGCGCAGATACGCAGTATTTT.

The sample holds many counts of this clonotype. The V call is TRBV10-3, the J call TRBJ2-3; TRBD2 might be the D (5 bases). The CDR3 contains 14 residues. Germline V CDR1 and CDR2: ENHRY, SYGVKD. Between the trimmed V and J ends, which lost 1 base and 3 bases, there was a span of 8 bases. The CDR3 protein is CAISELRETDTQYF. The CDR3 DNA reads TGTGCCATCAGTGAGTTGAGGGAGACAGATACGCAGTATTTT.

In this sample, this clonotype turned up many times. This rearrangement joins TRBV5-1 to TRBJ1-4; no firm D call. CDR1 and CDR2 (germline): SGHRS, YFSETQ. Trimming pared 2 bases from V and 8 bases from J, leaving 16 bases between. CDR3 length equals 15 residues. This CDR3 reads CASSFAPDRGEKLFF. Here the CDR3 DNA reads TGCGCCAGCAGCTTTGCTCCGGATCGGGGAGAAAAACTGTTTTTT. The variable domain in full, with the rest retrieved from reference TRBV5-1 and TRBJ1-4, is KAGVTQTPRYLIKTRGQQVTLSCSPISGHRSVSWYQQTPGQGLQFLFEYFSETQRNKGNFPGRFSGRQFSNSRSEMNVSTLELGDSALYLCASSFAPDRGEKLFFGSGTQLSVL.

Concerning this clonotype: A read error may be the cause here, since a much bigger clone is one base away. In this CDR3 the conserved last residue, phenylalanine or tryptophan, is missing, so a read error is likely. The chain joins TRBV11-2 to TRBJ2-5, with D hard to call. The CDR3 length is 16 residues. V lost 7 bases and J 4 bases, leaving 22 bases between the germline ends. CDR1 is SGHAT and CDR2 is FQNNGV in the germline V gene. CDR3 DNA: TGTGCCAGCACCGAAAGTCGGGCCTCCCTCGGAGAGACCCAGTACCTC. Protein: CASTESRASLGETQYL.

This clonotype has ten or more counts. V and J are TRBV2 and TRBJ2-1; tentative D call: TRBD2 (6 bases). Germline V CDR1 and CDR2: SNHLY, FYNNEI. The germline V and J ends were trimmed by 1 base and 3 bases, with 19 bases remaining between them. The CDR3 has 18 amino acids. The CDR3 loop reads CASSEERLGGTYYNEQFF. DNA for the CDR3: TGTGCCAGCAGTGAAGAACGTCTTGGCGGGACTTACTACAATGAGCAGTTCTTC.

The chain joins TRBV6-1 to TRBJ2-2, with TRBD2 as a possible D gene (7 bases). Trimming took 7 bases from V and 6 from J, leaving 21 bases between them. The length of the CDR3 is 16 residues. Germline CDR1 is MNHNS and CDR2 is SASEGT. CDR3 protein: CASTQRGRVHSGELFF. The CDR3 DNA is TGTGCCAGCACCCAGAGGGGGAGGGTGCACTCCGGGGAGCTGTTTTTT.

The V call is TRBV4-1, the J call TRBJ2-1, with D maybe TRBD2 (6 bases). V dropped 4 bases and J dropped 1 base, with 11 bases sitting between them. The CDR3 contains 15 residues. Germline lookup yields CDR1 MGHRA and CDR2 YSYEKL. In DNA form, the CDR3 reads TGCGCCAGCAGCCGTGGGACTTATTCCTACAATGAGCAGTTCTTC. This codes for CASSRGTYSYNEQFF.